These 13 T cell receptor beta chains originate from one sample sequenced in a study of shared clonotypes between healthy human individuals. Produced via immunoSEQ multiplex PCR; TCRdb's table is partial and in-frame only. The sample carries 400,000 to 500,000 clones, 60% to 85% recorded once. Sequenced material: PBMCs. The receptors shown here come from a woman aged 35 to 49 in good health. Some clones in this sample may be carry-over from other donors' samples.

The chain is built from TRBV11-2 and TRBJ2-2; D perhaps matches TRBD2 (6 bases). The V end was cut by 0 bases, the J end by 7 bases, with 9 bases between. The germline V gene has CDR1 SGHAT and CDR2 FQNNGV. CDR3 size: 14 residues. CDR3 coding DNA: TGTGCCAGCAGCTTAGATCGGGGGTTCGGGGAGCTGTTTTTT. Protein: CASSLDRGFGELFF.

This clone was seen a few times. The chain combines TRBV30 with TRBJ1-1; tentative D call: TRBD1 (5 bases). The CDR3 spans 13 residues. In germline, CDR1 is GTSNPN, CDR2 SVGIG (reference sequence). Trimming stripped 5 bases from V and 11 bases from J, with 21 bases between. CDR3 sequence (DNA): TGTGCCTGGCGTGGTGGTGCCGTTCGGGGGGCTTTCTTT. Encoded protein: CAWRGGAVRGAFF.

V gene TRBV30 combines with J gene TRBJ1-1; no firm D call. V lost 0 bases and J lost 10, with 6 bases in between. This CDR3 is 10 amino acids long. Per germline, CDR1 GTSNPN and CDR2 SVGIG (reference sequence). The CDR3 region has the DNA TGTGCCTGGAGTGTAGGTCGAGCTTTCTTT. Amino acid sequence: CAWSVGRAFF.

This clone came up a few times. The rearrangement uses TRBV2 and TRBJ1-1, with TRBD1 as a possible D gene (5 bases). Trimming took off 8 bases at V and 1 base at J, with 11 bases between the two ends. The CDR3 is 13 residues long. Germline loops: CDR1 SNHLY, CDR2 FYNNEI. DNA for the CDR3: TGTGCCAGCGCGGGACGTCAGAACACTGAAGCTTTCTTT. Its protein product is CASAGRQNTEAFF.

This clone was seen once. V usage is TRBV5-1 and J usage is TRBJ2-5; 10 positions match TRBD2. Per the germline V gene, CDR1 is SGHRS and CDR2 is YFSETQ. Trimming removed 4 bases from V and 7 bases from J; junction bases left unmatched: 4. The CDR3 is made up of 13 amino acids. Here the CDR3 reads CASSQGLAPTQYF. The CDR3 coding sequence is TGCGCCAGCAGCCAGGGACTAGCGCCGACCCAGTACTTC.

V is TRBV6-6 and J is TRBJ2-7, with 10 bases that match TRBD2. The length of the CDR3 is 16 residues. CDR1 and CDR2 (germline): MNHNY, SVGAGI (reference sequence). The V segment lost 7 bases and the J segment 6 bases; nucleotides outside the gene matches: 15. The CDR3 sequence: CASNTGWLAGVGEQYF. CDR3 DNA: TGTGCCAGCAACACAGGCTGGCTAGCGGGAGTTGGCGAGCAGTACTTC.

The gene calls are TRBV2 and TRBJ2-1, with D tentatively TRBD2 (5 bases). CDR1 and CDR2 (germline): SNHLY, FYNNEI. The CDR3 is 11 residues long. Trimming removed 1 base at V and 11 bases at J, with 6 bases between. CDR3: CASSEGEKQFF. The CDR3 coding sequence is TGTGCCAGCAGTGAAGGGGAGAAGCAGTTCTTC.

In its sample, this clone was seen once. The rearrangement joins TRBV28 to TRBJ2-5; D may match TRBD1 or TRBD2 (6 bases each). Trimming took 2 bases from V and 1 from J, leaving 17 bases between them. This CDR3 comprises 17 residues. The germline V gene encodes CDR1 MDHEN and CDR2 SYDVKM. The CDR3 nucleotides read TGTGCCAGCAGTTTACCGGGGAACGGGGGCCTCCAAGAGACCCAGTACTTC. Translation gives CASSLPGNGGLQETQYF.

This chain connects TRBV5-4 to TRBJ2-5; 12 positions agree with TRBD2. The germline gives CDR1 SGHNT, CDR2 YYREEE (reference sequence). CDR3 length: 17 residues. Germline trimming cut 0 bases from V and 5 bases from J; bases unmatched to any gene: 8. CDR3 DNA: TGTGCCAGCAGCTTGGGGCTAGCGGGAGGGCTGGGGGAGACCCAGTACTTC. Its translation: CASSLGLAGGLGETQYF.

This clone was recorded a few times. The sample has other DNA sequences that encode this CDR3 too. The V gene is TRBV7-9, the J gene TRBJ1-2, with no clear D. This CDR3 has 13 amino acids. Per germline, CDR1 SEHNR and CDR2 FQNEAQ (reference sequence). Trimming took 5 bases from V and 7 from J, leaving 14 bases between them. Here the CDR3 reads CASSRGDVSGYTF. As DNA, the CDR3 is TGTGCCAGCAGCCGAGGAGACGTCTCTGGCTACACCTTC.

On this clone itself: The likely explanation is a read error, given a far larger clone one base away. The chain uses TRBV7-8 and TRBJ2-3; 12 nucleotides agree with TRBD2. This CDR3 comprises 19 residues. From germline, CDR1 is SGHVS and CDR2 FQNEAQ. The V and J ends lost 6 bases and 0 bases, in that order; junction bases with no gene match: 13. For the CDR3, the DNA is TGTGCCAGCAGTTTCGAACGGACGCTAGCGGGAGGGAGCACAGATACGCAGTATTTT. Encoded protein: CASSFERTLAGGSTDTQYF.

The CDR3 reads CASGVPDRGAGELFF. The CDR3 DNA reads TGTGCCAGCGGGGTTCCGGACAGGGGAGCCGGGGAGCTGTTTTTT. V and J are TRBV2 and TRBJ2-2, with 9 nucleotides matching TRBD1. The V and J ends lost 8 bases and 6 bases, in that order; junction bases with no gene match: 10. Germline CDR1 SNHLY, CDR2 FYNNEI. The CDR3 is made up of 15 amino acids. The full variable domain, completed using reference TRBV2 and TRBJ2-2, is EPEVTQTPSHQVTQMGQEVILRCVPISNHLYFYWYRQILGQKVEFLVSFYNNEISEKSEIFDDQFSVERPDGSNFTLKIRSTKLEDSAMYFCASGVPDRGAGELFFGEGSRLTVL.

This chain uses TRBV30 with TRBJ2-5; 9 nucleotides match TRBD1. Germline V gene sequence: CDR1 GTSNPN, CDR2 SVGIG (reference sequence). V was pared by 4 bases and J by 2 bases, with 11 bases of the junction left unmatched. The CDR3 spans 16 residues. CDR3 protein: CAWNLWGTGSQETQYF. The CDR3 DNA reads TGTGCCTGGAACCTTTGGGGGACAGGGAGTCAAGAGACCCAGTACTTC. Drawing the rest from reference TRBV30 and TRBJ2-5, the complete variable domain is SQTIHQWPATLVQPVGSPLSLECTVEGTSNPNLYWYRQAAGRGLQLLFYSVGIGQISSEVPQNLSASRPQDRQFILSSKKLLLSDSGFYLCAWNLWGTGSQETQYFGPGTRLLVL.